A single TCR beta chain is shown here with its context. The antigen is unknown. The sample is drawn from a study of CXCR3-negative and CXCR3-positive naive CD8 T cells. Naive CD8+ T lymphocytes were specified as CD45RO-CCR7+CD27+CD95-. Points from the study as a whole: Relative to memory CD8+ cells, whose diversity was much lower, both naive subsets had comparably high diversity. Greater hydrophobicity was found in TRB CDR3s of CXCR3-positive naive cells than of CXCR3-negative naive cells. Memory, not naive, CXCR3-negative and CXCR3-positive cells differed in TRBV-TRBJ usage.

5' RACE with UMI labels generated the TRB cDNA libraries. Using the 5' RACE reads, TCRdb records one entry per CDR3 protein without DNA. The sample table sets out tens of thousands of distinct CDR3 sequences. The CDR3 runs to 22 residues. This TCR was recovered from a human donor in good health. Some clones in this sample may be carry-over from other donors' samples. The sequencing sample was made of naive CXCR3+ CD8+ T cells from blood. Specified subset: CD45RO-CCR7+CD27+CD95- naive CD8+ T cells expressing CXCR3 (TNR3+). The genes are TRBV21-1 and TRBJ2-6; the TRBD2 assignment by TCRdb is unverifiable without DNA. TRBV21-1 is reported as a pseudogene. CDR3 in amino acids: CASSHLVGLAEKKLPGANVLTF.